This entry lists 27 T cell receptor beta chains sequenced from one sample in a study of metastatic and nonmetastatic thyroid tumors. Patients were all untreated before their thyroid surgery. TCRdb re-clonotyped the PCR reads through MiXCR. Of around 59,000 clones in the sample, about a sixth were seen once. Sequenced input: blood. These receptor sequences come from a male donor with papillary thyroid cancer or a benign thyroid nodule (not recorded which). Some clones in this sample may be carry-over from other donors' samples.

This clone was seen many times. In the same sample, other DNA sequences code for this CDR3. The rearrangement links TRBV12-3 or TRBV12-4 to TRBJ1-5; 8 bases line up with TRBD1. With V trimmed by 6 bases and J by 7 bases, 5 bases remained unmatched. The CDR3 is 13 amino acids. CDR3: CASSQGARQPQHF. Here the CDR3 DNA reads TGTGCCAGCAGCCAGGGGGCGAGACAGCCCCAGCATTTT.

This clone was counted only a few times. A much larger clone differs from this one at a single base, so this may be a read error. The V call is TRBV9, the J call TRBJ2-1, with unresolved D. In germline, CDR1 is SGDLS, CDR2 YYNGEE. The CDR3 is 15 residues long. CDR3 loop: CASSISGDGYNGQFF. In DNA, the CDR3 is TGTGCCAGCAGTATTTCAGGAGATGGCTACAATGGGCAGTTCTTC. The full variable domain, in which reference TRBV9 and TRBJ2-1 provide the parts outside the CDR3, is DSGVTQTPKHLITATGQRVTLRCSPRSGDLSVYWYQQSLDQGLQFLIQYYNGEERAKGNILERFSAQQFPDLHSELNLSSLELGDSALYFCASSISGDGYNGQFFGPGTRLTVL.

In its sample, this clone was seen many times. The chain is built from TRBV19 and TRBJ2-5, with D unresolved. Germline assignment: CDR1 LNHDA and CDR2 SQIVND (reference sequence). The CDR3 extends over 14 amino acids. V was clipped by 4 bases and J by 8 bases, with 17 bases between them. The CDR3 nucleotides read TGTGCCAGTAGTACTACTGGGTCCGTAGGAACCCAGTACTTC. It yields the protein CASSTTGSVGTQYF.

This clone was seen at least ten times. A single base separates this from a much larger clone, so it may be a read error. The V call is TRBV13, the J call TRBJ2-3; D not certain. V was pared by 7 bases and J by 2 bases, with 10 bases between. From germline, CDR1 is PRHDT and CDR2 FYEKMQ (reference sequence). The CDR3 spans 13 residues. CDR3 amino acids: CASNKAYTDTQYF. In nucleotides, the CDR3 is TGTGCCAGCAATAAAGCGTACACAGATACGCAGTATTTT.

This clone was picked up many times. The V gene is TRBV9, the J gene TRBJ1-5; TRBD1 aligns across 9 bases. The germline V gene has CDR1 SGDLS and CDR2 YYNGEE. The ends lost 4 bases at V and 11 bases at J; junction bases unmatched: 16. The CDR3 is 16 amino acids. CDR3 sequence: CASSPGGTGRAEAQHF. CDR3 DNA sequence: TGTGCCAGCAGCCCCGGGGGGACAGGGAGGGCCGAAGCCCAGCATTTT.

This sequence joins TRBV5-4 and TRBJ1-1; 7 nucleotides agree with TRBD1. CDR1 and CDR2 (germline): SGHNT, YYREEE (reference sequence). The CDR3 is 14 residues long. V trimming: 3 bases; J trimming: 1 base; junction bases outside the gene matches: 3. The CDR3 here is CASSYGTENTEAFF. The CDR3 DNA sequence: TGTGCCAGCAGCTACGGGACAGAGAACACTGAAGCTTTCTTT.

Details on this clone: A much larger clone is a single base away; this may be a read error. The sample has other DNA sequences that encode this CDR3 too. The V and J genes are TRBV5-1 and TRBJ2-5; D remains ambiguous. The CDR3 has 12 residues. Germline CDR1 is SGHRS and CDR2 is YFSETQ. CDR3 sequence (DNA): TGCGCCAGCAGCTTGGTCTCGGAGACACAGTACTTC. It specifies CASSLVSETQYF.

This clone was recorded many times. J is TRBJ1-2 and V is TRBV20-1; maybe TRBD1 (6 bases). Germline values: CDR1 DFQATT, CDR2 SNEGSKA (reference sequence). V lost 2 bases and J lost 5, with 6 bases in between. The CDR3 contains 11 residues. CDR3 protein: CSARQGYGYTF. CDR3 nucleotide sequence: TGCAGTGCTAGACAGGGGTATGGCTACACCTTC.

In regard to this clone: Given a much more abundant clone one base away, this may be a read error. The chain carries TRBV12-3 or TRBV12-4 and TRBJ2-7, with D tentatively TRBD1 (5 bases). The V gene lost 3 bases and the J gene lost 3 bases, with 9 bases spanning the gap. The CDR3 extends over 13 amino acids. The CDR3 DNA reads TGTGCCAGCAGTTTTTGGGGCGTCTACGAGCAGTACTTC. Translation gives CASSFWGVYEQYF.

This clone was counted at least ten times. The chain is built from TRBV30 and TRBJ1-3, with D hard to call. The germline V and J ends were trimmed by 2 bases and 7 bases, with 15 bases remaining between them. Germline CDR1 is GTSNPN and CDR2 is SVGIG (reference sequence). The CDR3 totals 14 residues. The CDR3 nucleotides read TGTGCCTGGAGTAATGGACCGGGGTGGAACACCATATATTTT. It codes for CAWSNGPGWNTIYF.

Remarks on this clone: One end of the junction varies from germline; a read error may be responsible. Distinct nucleotide sequences in the sample also encode this CDR3. This chain links TRBV18 with TRBJ2-3; D gene ambiguous. The germline V gene encodes CDR1 KGHSH and CDR2 LQKENI. The CDR3 consists of 16 residues. The CDR3 DNA sequence: TGTGCTAGCTCACCACCGTCCAGGACCCGCACAGATACGCAGTATTTT. Translating it yields CASSPPSRTRTDTQYF.

Concerning this clone: One junction end does not reproduce the germline sequence, and a read error may be involved. The V and J genes are TRBV7-6 and TRBJ2-1; tentatively, D is TRBD1 (6 bases). The CDR3 extends over 19 amino acids. From germline, CDR1 is SGHVS and CDR2 FNYEAQ. DNA of the CDR3: TGTGCCAGCAGTTTAGTCAGGACAGACCCTCTGAGTTCCTACAATGAGCAGTTCTTC. It yields the protein CASSLVRTDPLSSYNEQFF.

This clone was found a few times. The chain uses TRBV2 and TRBJ2-7; D remains ambiguous. From germline, CDR1 is SNHLY and CDR2 FYNNEI. The CDR3 loop spans 14 amino acids. The germline V and J ends were trimmed by 3 bases and 6 bases, with 15 bases remaining between them. The chain's CDR3 is CASSEGGALREQYF. In nucleotides, the CDR3 is TGTGCCAGCAGTGAGGGTGGCGCACTACGCGAGCAGTACTTC.

The sample holds a few counts of this clone. Additional DNA sequences in this sample encode the identical CDR3. V is TRBV5-4 and J is TRBJ2-3; D ambiguous. Germline V gene data show CDR1 as SGHNT and CDR2 as YYREEE (reference sequence). The V end was cut by 5 bases, the J end by 2 bases, with 12 bases between. The CDR3 sequence is 14 residues long. Written as DNA, the CDR3 is TGTGCCAGCAGTGGGTTAGGCTCCACAGATACGCAGTATTTT. Translating it yields CASSGLGSTDTQYF.

At least ten counts were recorded for this clone. The chain joins TRBV20-1 to TRBJ1-1; 7 bases map to TRBD1. The V and J ends lost 1 base and 0 bases, in that order; junction bases with no gene match: 8. CDR1 and CDR2 (germline): DFQATT, SNEGSKA (reference sequence). The CDR3 consists of 16 residues. CDR3 residues: CSARAAAGTVNTEAFF. CDR3 nucleotides: TGCAGTGCTAGAGCCGCAGCCGGGACAGTGAACACTGAAGCTTTCTTT.

At least ten counts were recorded for this clone. This chain uses TRBV25-1 with TRBJ2-7; 7 bases align to TRBD1. J lost 12 bases, V lost 6 bases, and 17 bases had no gene match. The V gene's germline CDR1 is MGHDK and CDR2 SYGVNS. CDR3 length: 14 amino acids. Here the CDR3 reads CASRGTGDGEKPYF. The CDR3 nucleotides read TGTGCCAGCAGGGGAACAGGGGACGGTGAAAAACCGTACTTC.

There are many counts of this clone. The chain is built from TRBV7-9 and TRBJ2-4, with a weak D call TRBD2 (6 bases). The germline V gene has CDR1 SEHNR and CDR2 FQNEAQ (reference sequence). The CDR3 runs to 15 residues. V dropped 0 bases and J dropped 8 bases, with 14 bases sitting between them. The CDR3 DNA reads TGTGCCAGCAGCTTAGCCTTCGGGGGAAGGGACATTCAGTACTTC. It encodes CASSLAFGGRDIQYF.

The V call is TRBV20-1, the J call TRBJ2-5, with D possibly matching TRBD2 (5 bases). The V gene lost 6 bases and the J gene lost 4 bases, with 21 bases spanning the gap. This CDR3 has 15 residues. Germline-derived CDR1 and CDR2 are DFQATT and SNEGSKA (reference sequence). The CDR3 sequence is CSAVLPMEVGETQYF. Written as DNA, the CDR3 is TGCAGTGCCGTTCTACCTATGGAGGTTGGAGAGACCCAGTACTTC.

This clone showed up many times. The chain combines TRBV13 with TRBJ1-1; 8 bases line up with TRBD1. The CDR3 consists of 13 residues. Germline V gene sequence: CDR1 PRHDT, CDR2 FYEKMQ (reference sequence). The junction had 2 bases not matched to a gene; V was cut back by 4 bases and J by 4 bases. DNA for the CDR3: TGTGCCAGCAGCTCAACAGGGGGCACTGAAGCTTTCTTT. Amino acid sequence: CASSSTGGTEAFF. The variable domain in full, completed from reference TRBV13 and TRBJ1-1, reads AAGVIQSPRHLIKEKRETATLKCYPIPRHDTVYWYQQGPGQDPQFLISFYEKMQSDKGSIPDRFSAQQFSDYHSELNMSSLELGDSALYFCASSSTGGTEAFFGQGTRLTVV.

In this sample, this clone turned up a few times. It may be a read error: a sequence one base away is much more abundant. The missing conserved phenylalanine or tryptophan at the end of this CDR3 makes a read error likely. This chain links TRBV6-1 with TRBJ1-5; the D is unclear. The CDR3 is 15 amino acids. Germline CDR1 MNHNS, CDR2 SASEGT. Trimming shortened V by 3 bases and J by 7 bases, and 16 bases separated the two germline ends. The DNA of the CDR3 is TGTGCCAGCAGTGAGGTCACAGTGACTTCGCAGCCCCAGCATCTT. The encoded protein is CASSEVTVTSQPQHL.

The table lists this clone with a few counts. The V gene is TRBV4-2, the J gene TRBJ2-2, with D perhaps matching TRBD2 (6 bases). The germline V and J ends were trimmed by 0 bases and 4 bases, with 12 bases remaining between them. Germline V CDR1 and CDR2: LGHNA, YNFKEQ. This CDR3 is 16 amino acids long. CDR3 residues: CASSQDVDGSTGELFF. The CDR3 DNA reads TGTGCCAGCAGCCAAGATGTAGACGGGAGCACCGGGGAGCTGTTTTTT.

This chain uses TRBV2 with TRBJ2-1; 13 nucleotides line up with TRBD2. The CDR3 extends over 15 amino acids. Germline loops: CDR1 SNHLY, CDR2 FYNNEI. V lost 4 bases and J lost 14; bases outside the gene matches: 11. For the CDR3, the DNA is TGTGCCAGCAGTGGGACTAGCGGGAGAATCCACGAGAAGTTCTTC. It specifies CASSGTSGRIHEKFF.

The chain links TRBV28 to TRBJ2-7; 9 nucleotides align to TRBD2. Germline CDR1 MDHEN, CDR2 SYDVKM. This CDR3 contains 15 residues. V gave up 6 bases and J gave up 4 bases; unmatched junction bases: 10. In nucleotides, the CDR3 is TGTGCCAGCAGCCCGGTAGCGGGAGTGGGGTACGAGCAGTACTTC. Translation: CASSPVAGVGYEQYF. The complete variable domain, with remaining parts taken from reference TRBV28 and TRBJ2-7, reads DVKVTQSSRYLVKRTGEKVFLECVQDMDHENMFWYRQDPGLGLRLIYFSYDVKMKEKGDIPEGYSVSREKKERFSLILESASTNQTSMYLCASSPVAGVGYEQYFGPGTRLTVT.

This clone turned up a few times. The sample has other DNA sequences that encode this CDR3 too. The chain employs TRBV14 and TRBJ2-5, with D possibly matching TRBD1 (6 bases). V dropped 4 bases and J dropped 5 bases, with 14 bases sitting between them. The CDR3 is made up of 14 amino acids. CDR1 is SGHDN, CDR2 FVKESK, per germline. The CDR3 loop reads CASSPLGGRETQYF. The CDR3 nucleotides read TGTGCCAGCAGCCCACTAGGGGGTAGGGAGACCCAGTACTTC. The full variable domain, with the rest looked up from reference TRBV14 and TRBJ2-5, is EAGVTQFPSHSVIEKGQTVTLRCDPISGHDNLYWYRRVMGKEIKFLLHFVKESKQDESGMPNNRFLAERTGGTYSTLKVQPAELEDSGVYFCASSPLGGRETQYFGPGTRLLVL.

This clone was counted many times. One junction end disagrees with the germline gene, perhaps due to a read error. V is TRBV20-1 and J is TRBJ1-5; 12 bases are a match to TRBD1. In germline, CDR1 is DFQATT, CDR2 SNEGSKA (reference sequence). The CDR3 spans 16 residues. For the CDR3, the DNA is TGCAGCGCTAGTCGTACCGGGACAGGGGGCAGGCAGCCCCAGCATTTT. Residues: CSASRTGTGGRQPQHF.

This clone was seen many times. The chain links TRBV7-8 to TRBJ1-4; unclear D gene. The germline V gene has CDR1 SGHVS and CDR2 FQNEAQ. The CDR3 totals 15 residues. The ends were cut back, 1 base at V and 7 bases at J, with 13 bases in the middle. CDR3 coding DNA: TGTGCCAGCAGCTTAGGAGGCACCCGTCGTGAAAAACTGTTTTTT. It translates to CASSLGGTRREKLFF. Variable domain in full (rest from reference TRBV7-8 and TRBJ1-4): GAGVSQSPRYKVAKRGQDVALRCDPISGHVSLFWYQQALGQGPEFLTYFQNEAQLDKSGLPSDRFFAERPEGSVSTLKIQRTQQEDSAVYLCASSLGGTRREKLFFGSGTQLSVL.

There are many counts of this clone. The chain recombines TRBV6-2 or TRBV6-3 with TRBJ2-7; D may be TRBD1 (6 bases). Trimming removed 7 bases from V and 0 bases from J, with 19 bases in between. This CDR3 region has 16 residues. Per the germline V gene, CDR1 is MNHEY and CDR2 is SVGEGT. The CDR3 DNA reads TGTGCCAGCAATACTATAGACAGGAAAAACTCCTACGAGCAGTACGTC. Protein: CASNTIDRKNSYEQYV.